These 30 T cell receptor beta chains originate from one sample sequenced in a study of shared clonotypes between healthy human individuals. The method was immunoSEQ multiplex PCR; TCRdb's version includes in-frame clones alone and lacks a portion of them. The table shows fewer than 850,000 clones, with more than 70% occurring only once. Sample: memory CD4+ T cells sorted from blood. Regarding subset: CD45RA-negative fraction. Receptors were obtained from a woman aged 30 to 39 in good health.

The chain has TRBV27 and TRBJ1-1; maybe TRBD1 (5 bases). Germline V CDR1 and CDR2: MNHEY, SMNVEV (reference sequence). The CDR3 covers 13 residues. Trimming removed 6 bases from V and 5 bases from J, with 13 bases in between. The CDR3 DNA is TGTGCCAGCAGATGTCAGGGATGTACTGAAGCTTTCTTT. Protein product: CASRCQGCTEAFF.

CDR3 bases: TGTGCCAGCAGTGAATTCGGCCAGGGGAGGAATCAGCCCCAGCATTTT. As protein: CASSEFGQGRNQPQHF. The chain is built from TRBV28 and TRBJ1-5; D possibly corresponds to TRBD1 (6 bases). The CDR3 is 16 amino acids. With 5 bases removed from V and 4 bases from J, the gap between germline ends came to 18 bases. Germline-derived CDR1 and CDR2 are MDHEN and SYDVKM.

In its sample, this clone was seen a few times. This chain connects TRBV30 to TRBJ2-7; D gene unclear. Germline CDR1 GTSNPN, CDR2 SVGIG (reference sequence). With 3 bases removed from V and 3 bases from J, the gap between germline ends came to 15 bases. The CDR3 covers 14 residues. CDR3 in amino acids: CAWSAKGPFYEQYF. In DNA form, the CDR3 reads TGTGCCTGGAGCGCCAAAGGGCCTTTCTACGAGCAGTACTTC.

V usage is TRBV5-6 and J usage is TRBJ2-5; D remains ambiguous. Germline V gene lookup returns CDR1 SGHDT and CDR2 YYEEEE. V dropped 0 bases and J dropped 5 bases, with 11 bases sitting between them. CDR3 length equals 14 residues. This CDR3 reads CASSLGGSEETQYF. CDR3 DNA sequence: TGTGCCAGCAGCTTGGGGGGATCGGAGGAGACCCAGTACTTC.

The rearrangement joins TRBV7-6 to TRBJ2-6; D gene unclear. Trimming pared 5 bases from V and 0 bases from J, leaving 11 bases between. CDR1 SGHVS and CDR2 FNYEAQ come from the germline V gene. The CDR3 spans 16 residues. The CDR3 protein is CASSPTPDSGANVLTF. CDR3 DNA sequence: TGTGCCAGCAGCCCAACTCCTGACTCTGGGGCCAACGTCCTGACTTTC.

The chain joins TRBV2 to TRBJ2-5; D is unclear. V dropped 4 bases and J dropped 2 bases, with 8 bases sitting between them. Germline V lookup: CDR1 SNHLY, CDR2 FYNNEI. This CDR3 comprises 13 residues. CDR3 nucleotides: TGTGCCAGCAGTGTATTCAAACAAGAGACCCAGTACTTC. This codes for CASSVFKQETQYF.

This sequence joins TRBV19 and TRBJ1-2, with 10 bases identical to TRBD1. CDR1 LNHDA and CDR2 SQIVND come from the germline V gene (reference sequence). This CDR3 region has 17 residues. V was pared by 1 base and J by 2 bases, with 7 bases of the junction left unmatched. The DNA for the CDR3 is TGTGCCAGTAGTATAGGGGACAGGGGAGAGACCAACTATGGCTACACCTTC. The encoded protein is CASSIGDRGETNYGYTF. The whole variable domain, filled in from reference TRBV19 and TRBJ1-2, reads DGGITQSPKYLFRKEGQNVTLSCEQNLNHDAMYWYRQDPGQGLRLIYYSQIVNDFQKGDIAEGYSVSREKKESFPLTVTSAQKNPTAFYLCASSIGDRGETNYGYTFGSGTRLTVV.

The rearrangement uses TRBV5-1 and TRBJ1-1, with a weak D call TRBD1 (5 bases). The germline V gene has CDR1 SGHRS and CDR2 YFSETQ. V was cut by 0 bases and J by 0 bases, with 18 bases left in between. The length of the CDR3 is 18 residues. CDR3 in amino acids: CASSLVAGLTQLNTEAFF. The CDR3 DNA sequence: TGCGCCAGCAGCTTGGTGGCAGGGTTAACTCAACTGAACACTGAAGCTTTCTTT.

Comments on this clone: The junction departs from germline at one end; a sequencing error may be responsible. The CDR3 sequence: CSARVWGNF. The CDR3 DNA reads TGCAGTGCTAGAGTATGGGGCAACTTC. This chain connects TRBV20-1 to TRBJ2-7; TRBD1 is a possible D gene (5 bases). This CDR3 has 9 residues. Per the germline V gene, CDR1 is DFQATT and CDR2 is SNEGSKA (reference sequence).

The V call is TRBV30, the J call TRBJ1-4; D ambiguous. CDR3 size: 13 residues. The germline gives CDR1 GTSNPN, CDR2 SVGIG (reference sequence). V shed 2 bases and J shed 4 bases, with 8 bases lying between them. DNA for the CDR3: TGTGCCTGGAGTTCAGCATATAATGAAAAACTGTTTTTT. This translates into CAWSSAYNEKLFF.

This chain links TRBV19 with TRBJ2-1; 14 positions agree with TRBD2. V was pared by 5 bases and J by 4 bases, with 7 bases of the junction left unmatched. The germline gives CDR1 LNHDA, CDR2 SQIVND (reference sequence). The CDR3 runs to 17 residues. DNA of the CDR3: TGTGCCAGTAGTCAAGGGACTAGCGGGAGTTCGTACAATGAGCAGTTCTTC. This encodes CASSQGTSGSSYNEQFF.

This sequence joins TRBV27 and TRBJ2-6; D is unresolved. The germline gives CDR1 MNHEY, CDR2 SMNVEV (reference sequence). There are 17 residues in the CDR3. The ends were cut back, 3 bases at V and 0 bases at J, with 12 bases in the middle. The CDR3 sequence is CASSFNPHPSGANVLTF. Written as DNA, the CDR3 is TGTGCCAGCAGTTTTAACCCTCACCCCTCTGGGGCCAACGTCCTGACTTTC.

The chain recombines TRBV15 with TRBJ2-7, with 10 bases lining up with TRBD1. The J segment lost 2 bases and the V segment lost 3 bases, leaving 4 bases of the junction unmatched. This CDR3 spans 15 amino acids. CDR1 and CDR2 (germline): LNHNV, YYDKDF (reference sequence). The CDR3 spells CATSRLDRGAYEQYF. CDR3 DNA sequence: TGTGCCACCAGCAGGCTGGACAGGGGGGCCTACGAGCAGTACTTC.

This rearrangement joins TRBV6-4 to TRBJ1-2; D is perhaps TRBD1 (6 bases). Between the trimmed V and J ends, which lost 4 bases and 8 bases, there was a span of 23 bases. This CDR3 has 16 amino acids. Germline loops: CDR1 MRHNA, CDR2 SNTAGT. The CDR3 loop is CASSAQVRRRGGGYTF. The CDR3 coding sequence is TGTGCCAGCAGTGCCCAGGTTAGACGCCGGGGGGGCGGCTACACCTTC.

The chain links TRBV30 to TRBJ2-4; 7 positions agree with TRBD2. Per germline, CDR1 GTSNPN and CDR2 SVGIG (reference sequence). With V trimmed by 2 bases and J by 7 bases, 11 bases remained unmatched. The CDR3 covers 15 residues. CDR3 loop: CAWSQIGGEWNIQYF. CDR3 nucleotide sequence: TGTGCCTGGAGTCAAATTGGGGGGGAGTGGAACATTCAGTACTTC.

V gene TRBV28 combines with J gene TRBJ2-7; D is unresolved. Trimming pared 4 bases from V and 2 bases from J, leaving 15 bases between. The germline CDR1 and CDR2 sequences are MDHEN and SYDVKM. CDR3 length equals 15 residues. The DNA for the CDR3 is TGTGCCAGCAGTTCGACCTGGACGGCCCCCTACGAGCAGTACTTC. Protein: CASSSTWTAPYEQYF.

With regard to this clone: Additional DNA sequences in this sample encode the identical CDR3. This chain links TRBV4-1 with TRBJ1-2; D gene unclear. CDR3 size: 14 residues. The germline V gene encodes CDR1 MGHRA and CDR2 YSYEKL. Deletions cut 1 base from V and 2 bases from J, with 8 bases between. The CDR3 coding sequence is TGCGCCAGCAGCCAAGTGACGGGAAACTATGGCTACACCTTC. As protein: CASSQVTGNYGYTF.

The chain is built from TRBV11-2 and TRBJ2-1; 8 bases are a match to TRBD2. J gave up 3 bases and V 5 bases, and 9 bases lay outside the gene matches. Germline V lookup: CDR1 SGHAT, CDR2 FQNNGV. The CDR3 spans 16 residues. CDR3 DNA sequence: TGTGCCAGCAGCCTAACAAGCGGGAGTTTCTACAATGAGCAGTTCTTC. It translates to CASSLTSGSFYNEQFF.

This sequence joins TRBV28 and TRBJ2-3; 10 nucleotides match TRBD2. This CDR3 region has 14 residues. Trimming cost V 5 bases and J 5 bases; bases outside gene matches: 4. In germline, CDR1 is MDHEN, CDR2 SYDVKM. DNA for the CDR3: TGTGCCAGCAGTCTGCGACTAGCGGGAGATACGCAGTATTTT. Translating gives CASSLRLAGDTQYF.

The chain recombines TRBV6-4 with TRBJ2-1, with 7 bases that match TRBD2. The junction had 11 bases not matched to a gene; V was cut back by 6 bases and J by 0 bases. Germline CDR1 and CDR2: MRHNA and SNTAGT. This CDR3 spans 17 amino acids. The CDR3: CASRGTKTSCSYNEQFF. The DNA for the CDR3 is TGTGCCAGCAGGGGGACTAAGACTAGTTGCTCCTACAATGAGCAGTTCTTC.

The V and J genes are TRBV4-2 and TRBJ2-7; D remains ambiguous. This CDR3 is built from 14 residues. In germline, CDR1 is LGHNA, CDR2 YNFKEQ. V lost 1 base and J lost 3, with 10 bases in between. The CDR3 sequence: CASSQVLGIYEQYF. CDR3 in DNA: TGTGCCAGCAGCCAAGTTCTAGGGATCTACGAGCAGTACTTC.

This clone was counted a few times. The chain couples TRBV6-1 to TRBJ2-1; TRBD2 matches 10 bases. Unmatched junction bases numbered 11, after V lost 7 bases and J lost 8 bases. CDR1 is MNHNS and CDR2 is SASEGT in the germline V gene. The CDR3 extends over 15 amino acids. The CDR3 here is CASIRASGSLDEQFF. In DNA, the CDR3 is TGTGCCAGCATTAGGGCTAGCGGGAGTCTCGATGAGCAGTTCTTC.

In nucleotides, the CDR3 is TGCAGCGTGGGCGGTACCCCTTACGAGCAGTACTTC. As protein: CSVGGTPYEQYF. This chain uses TRBV29-1 with TRBJ2-7; no clear D. Germline V gives CDR1 SQVTM, CDR2 ANQGSEA. The CDR3 is made up of 12 amino acids. Trimming removed 6 bases from V and 4 bases from J, with 13 bases in between.

The rearrangement joins TRBV25-1 to TRBJ2-7; no clear D. Trimming stripped 3 bases from V and 2 bases from J, with 17 bases between. Germline V gene sequence: CDR1 MGHDK, CDR2 SYGVNS. The CDR3 is made up of 16 amino acids. CDR3 sequence: CASSEAHGKTTYEQYF. CDR3 DNA sequence: TGTGCCAGCAGTGAGGCCCACGGTAAGACCACCTACGAGCAGTACTTC.

The V call is TRBV6-1, the J call TRBJ1-1; 7 nucleotides match TRBD1. The CDR3 sequence is 14 residues long. With 6 bases clipped from V and 4 bases from J, the junction kept 8 bases outside the gene matches. Per the germline V gene, CDR1 is MNHNS and CDR2 is SASEGT. The DNA for the CDR3 is TGTGCCAGCAGGACCCGACAGGGAAGCACTGAAGCTTTCTTT. Its translation: CASRTRQGSTEAFF.

This chain joins TRBV7-9 and TRBJ2-3, with 7 bases identical to TRBD2. V was pared by 0 bases and J by 4 bases, with 10 bases of the junction left unmatched. The CDR3 is 17 amino acids. Germline V gene sequence: CDR1 SEHNR, CDR2 FQNEAQ (reference sequence). The CDR3 DNA reads as TGTGCCAGCAGCTTAGCGCGGGCCGGGGGGTTTTCAGATACGCAGTATTTT. It encodes CASSLARAGGFSDTQYF.

This clone was recorded once. Germline is not matched at one junction end, which may reflect a read error. The chain couples TRBV25-1 to TRBJ2-7; TRBD2 agrees at 10 bases. The CDR3 is 17 residues long. Germline values: CDR1 MGHDK, CDR2 SYGVNS. The CDR3 here is CASSELASGRASNEQYF. CDR3 DNA sequence: TGTGCCAGCAGTGAACTGGCGAGCGGGAGGGCCTCCAACGAGCAGTACTTC.

The V call is TRBV6-4, the J call TRBJ2-5; no clear D. The germline CDR1 and CDR2 sequences are MRHNA and SNTAGT. V lost 3 bases to trimming and J lost 3 bases, with 8 bases between them. CDR3 length: 13 residues. Written as DNA, the CDR3 is TGTGCCAGCAGTGAGGCCCAGGAAGAGACCCAGTACTTC. This codes for CASSEAQEETQYF.

In this sample, this clone turned up a few times. The rearrangement links TRBV27 to TRBJ2-7, with no clear D. Germline-derived CDR1 and CDR2 are MNHEY and SMNVEV (reference sequence). The CDR3 consists of 15 residues. The V end lost 6 bases, the J end lost 3 bases, and 18 bases lay between the germline ends. The CDR3 coding sequence is TGTGCCAGCAGGGGTAGGGATGACCTAGGCTACGAGCAGTACTTC. Amino acids: CASRGRDDLGYEQYF.

In this sample, this clone turned up once. The rearrangement joins TRBV7-2 to TRBJ2-7; no definite D call. The CDR3 has 13 amino acids. Germline V lookup: CDR1 SGHTA, CDR2 FQGNSA. The ends were cut back, 1 base at V and 5 bases at J, with 9 bases in the middle. CDR3 coding DNA: TGTGCCAGCAGCTTAGGGCCTAGAGACGAGCAGTACTTC. This encodes CASSLGPRDEQYF.